The present entry profiles one TCR beta chain with its context. This specimen belongs to a study of CD8 T cells in Susac syndrome. A quantity of about 0.5 to 1 ug RNA underwent reverse transcription using random hexamers. TCRdb ran MiXCR on the immunoSEQ multiplex PCR reads and lists one entry per CDR3 protein. The repertoire holds about 80,000 distinct CDR3 sequences, just under 95% seen once, with about 0.3% in the top ten. Per germline, CDR1 GTSNPN and CDR2 SVGIG (reference sequence). The ends were cut back, 0 bases at V and 4 bases at J, with 21 bases in the middle. The CDR3 spans 17 residues. The rearrangement links TRBV30 to TRBJ1-2, with D tentatively TRBD1 (5 bases). The source material was CD8+ T cells from PBMCs. This clonotype originated in a human donor in good health. In nucleotides, the CDR3 is TGTGCCTGGAGTGTACGATGGCGCGGGACGAGTAGCTATGGCTACACCTTC. It translates to CAWSVRWRGTSSYGYTF.